Below are 28 T cell receptor beta chains sequenced from a single sample in a study of T cells after posttransplantation cyclophosphamide. Methotrexate plus calcineurin inhibitor accompanied controls' myeloablative marrow transplants; sampling was 1 year later. Measured with immunoSEQ multiplex PCR; TCRdb has only the in-frame clones, and not every one. In the table there are 15,000 to 20,000 clones, roughly 80% of which are singletons. The input for sequencing was PBMCs, taken 441 days after allogeneic stem cell transplant with calcineurin inhibitor and methotrexate. Receptors were obtained from a male patient in his thirties who received an allogeneic stem cell transplant from an unrelated donor, was CMV-positive, and had acute and chronic GVHD. Part of the T cell pool may stem from the graft donor.

This clone was recorded a few times. The chain couples TRBV2 to TRBJ2-3; no clear D gene. Looked up from germline, CDR1 is SNHLY and CDR2 is FYNNEI. Trimming removed 3 bases from V and 6 bases from J, with 4 bases in between. The CDR3 spans 11 residues. The CDR3 sequence: CASSDSDTQYF. CDR3 DNA: TGTGCCAGCAGTGACTCCGATACGCAGTATTTT.

The rearrangement uses TRBV27 and TRBJ1-2, with TRBD1 matching over 9 bases. The germline V gene has CDR1 MNHEY and CDR2 SMNVEV (reference sequence). CDR3 size: 15 residues. V trimming: 5 bases; J trimming: 8 bases; junction bases outside the gene matches: 12. The CDR3 sequence is CASSTGDRVTVGYTF. The CDR3 coding sequence is TGTGCCAGCAGTACCGGGGACAGGGTAACGGTGGGCTACACCTTC.

The rearrangement joins TRBV5-1 to TRBJ2-3, with a weak D call TRBD1 (5 bases). The CDR3 covers 15 residues. Trimming pared 2 bases from V and 1 base from J, leaving 11 bases between. Germline V CDR1 and CDR2: SGHRS, YFSETQ. The CDR3 DNA reads as TGCGCCAGCAGCTTAGACGGACACCGCACAGATACGCAGTATTTT. Protein: CASSLDGHRTDTQYF.

The chain couples TRBV7-2 to TRBJ2-1; 10 bases are a match to TRBD2. With 8 bases clipped from V and 4 bases from J, the junction kept 5 bases outside the gene matches. Germline V lookup: CDR1 SGHTA, CDR2 FQGNSA. The CDR3 is made up of 14 amino acids. CDR3 nucleotide sequence: TGTGCCAGCCGTTTAGCGGGGGGTTACAATGAGCAGTTCTTC. This encodes CASRLAGGYNEQFF.

A few counts support this clone. The chain has TRBV4-1 and TRBJ1-3, with D perhaps TRBD1 (6 bases). Trimming took off 4 bases at V and 0 bases at J, with 10 bases between the two ends. Germline V gives CDR1 MGHRA, CDR2 YSYEKL. The CDR3 is made up of 15 amino acids. The CDR3 here is CASSLDSYSGNTIYF. The CDR3 DNA reads as TGCGCCAGCAGCCTGGACAGTTACTCTGGAAACACCATATATTTT.

There are a few counts of this clone. The rearrangement links TRBV19 to TRBJ1-2; D is uncertain. V lost 5 bases to trimming and J lost 5 bases, with 18 bases between them. CDR3 length equals 15 residues. Per the germline V gene, CDR1 is LNHDA and CDR2 is SQIVND (reference sequence). The CDR3 protein is CASSETPPGGYGYTF. CDR3 sequence (DNA): TGTGCCAGTAGTGAGACTCCACCGGGTGGGTATGGCTACACCTTC.

This clone appeared a few times. J is TRBJ1-2 and V is TRBV2, with 9 nucleotides matching TRBD1. This CDR3 region has 13 residues. Germline loops: CDR1 SNHLY, CDR2 FYNNEI. Germline trimming cut 4 bases from V and 7 bases from J; bases unmatched to any gene: 4. The CDR3 spells CASSGTGEGGYTF. Here the CDR3 DNA reads TGTGCCAGCAGTGGGACAGGGGAAGGTGGCTACACCTTC.

In this sample, this clone turned up once. The chain combines TRBV9 with TRBJ2-7, with D perhaps matching TRBD1 (6 bases). The CDR3 consists of 15 residues. The germline gives CDR1 SGDLS, CDR2 YYNGEE. Trimming removed 0 bases at V and 3 bases at J, with 13 bases between. The CDR3 coding sequence is TGTGCCAGCAGCGTAGGGGGGCAGGTTGGCTACGAGCAGTACTTC. Protein sequence: CASSVGGQVGYEQYF.

The chain is built from TRBV4-3 and TRBJ2-5, with TRBD1 matching over 7 bases. The germline gives CDR1 LGHNA, CDR2 YSLEER. Trimming at V came to 1 base and at J to 9 bases, leaving 8 bases not matched to a gene. This CDR3 comprises 14 residues. DNA of the CDR3: TGCGCCAGCAGCCAAGGGACGGGGACAGTGGCCCAGTACTTC. Translation gives CASSQGTGTVAQYF.

V gene TRBV28 combines with J gene TRBJ2-1; D may be TRBD2 (5 bases). CDR1 and CDR2 (germline): MDHEN, SYDVKM. This CDR3 has 16 residues. V lost 7 bases and J 0 bases, leaving 16 bases between the germline ends. This CDR3 is CASKTWRRSSYNEQFF. The CDR3 DNA sequence: TGTGCCAGCAAAACCTGGAGGCGCAGCTCCTACAATGAGCAGTTCTTC.

This chain connects TRBV18 to TRBJ2-5; 15 bases line up with TRBD2. CDR1 is KGHSH, CDR2 LQKENI, per germline. The CDR3 consists of 18 residues. V lost 2 bases, J lost 7 bases, and 11 bases stayed unmatched. Here the CDR3 reads CASSPSIGLAGGLPTQYF. The CDR3 region has the DNA TGTGCCAGCTCACCATCAATCGGACTAGCGGGAGGGTTACCGACCCAGTACTTC. The complete variable domain, with remaining parts taken from reference TRBV18 and TRBJ2-5, reads NAGVMQNPRHLVRRRGQEARLRCSPMKGHSHVYWYRQLPEEGLKFMVYLQKENIIDESGMPKERFSAEFPKEGPSILRIQQVVRGDSAAYFCASSPSIGLAGGLPTQYFGPGTRLLVL.

CDR3 amino acids: CASISDYGYTF. Here the CDR3 DNA reads TGTGCCAGCATCTCGGACTATGGCTACACCTTC. The chain recombines TRBV28 with TRBJ1-2; the D is unclear. The germline CDR1 and CDR2 sequences are MDHEN and SYDVKM. The germline V and J ends were trimmed by 7 bases and 3 bases, with 6 bases remaining between them. The CDR3 runs to 11 residues.

The CDR3 coding sequence is TGTGCCAGTAGTAGCGGGACAGGGGTGACGGACGCCAATCAGCCCCAGCATTTT. It is translated as CASSSGTGVTDANQPQHF. This sequence joins TRBV19 and TRBJ1-5; 10 positions agree with TRBD1. V dropped 4 bases and J dropped 3; count of bases not matched to a gene: 12. The CDR3 spans 18 residues. The germline gives CDR1 LNHDA, CDR2 SQIVND (reference sequence).

V is TRBV30 and J is TRBJ1-2, with D possibly matching TRBD1 (6 bases). The germline CDR1 and CDR2 sequences are GTSNPN and SVGIG (reference sequence). CDR3 length equals 15 residues. Trimming took off 0 bases at V and 0 bases at J, with 11 bases between the two ends. CDR3 in amino acids: CAWSVWTDANYGYTF. The DNA of the CDR3 is TGTGCCTGGAGTGTTTGGACAGATGCTAACTATGGCTACACCTTC.

This rearrangement joins TRBV29-1 to TRBJ2-3; D possibly corresponds to TRBD2 (5 bases). V was trimmed by 4 bases and J by 8 bases, leaving 19 bases between them. Germline V gene sequence: CDR1 SQVTM, CDR2 ANQGSEA. The CDR3 sequence is 14 residues long. DNA for the CDR3: TGCAGCGTTGTAGGAAGGGCCGGGGTCGCTACGCAGTATTTT. This encodes CSVVGRAGVATQYF.

CDR3 sequence reads: CATQTGGEDIQYF. DNA of the CDR3: TGTGCCACACAAACAGGGGGCGAGGACATTCAGTACTTC. The rearrangement joins TRBV28 to TRBJ2-4, with 9 bases aligning to TRBD1. The germline V gene encodes CDR1 MDHEN and CDR2 SYDVKM. Germline trimming cut 10 bases from V and 8 bases from J; bases unmatched to any gene: 9. This CDR3 is 13 amino acids long.

Only a few counts were recorded for this clone. V gene TRBV6-1 combines with J gene TRBJ1-2, with D maybe TRBD1 (5 bases). The CDR3 runs 15 residues. V lost 1 base to trimming and J lost 6 bases, with 15 bases between them. CDR1 and CDR2 from the germline V gene are MNHNS and SASEGT. CDR3 coding DNA: TGTGCCAGCAGTGAAGTTCGGGGGTTCGTCGATGGCTACACCTTC. It specifies CASSEVRGFVDGYTF.

This clone was found once. CDR3 sequence reads: CASARAGSLSNQPQHF. The CDR3 DNA reads TGTGCCTCTGCCCGGGCAGGGTCGTTAAGCAATCAGCCCCAGCATTTT. The chain links TRBV5-4 to TRBJ1-5, with D possibly matching TRBD1 (5 bases). Germline loops: CDR1 SGHNT, CDR2 YYREEE (reference sequence). The V end was cut by 10 bases, the J end by 1 base, with 21 bases between. The CDR3 consists of 16 residues.

The V call is TRBV19, the J call TRBJ2-1, with 8 bases that match TRBD2. Germline loops: CDR1 LNHDA, CDR2 SQIVND (reference sequence). Trimming at V came to 9 bases and at J to 9 bases, leaving 13 bases not matched to a gene. This CDR3 has 14 residues. The chain's CDR3 is CASQAGERLGEQFF. The CDR3 region has the DNA TGTGCCAGCCAAGCGGGGGAAAGGCTCGGTGAGCAGTTCTTC.

This clone turned up a few times. This chain joins TRBV18 and TRBJ2-2; 9 bases line up with TRBD1. V lost 2 bases to trimming and J lost 4 bases; unmatched junction nucleotides: 11. Germline V gives CDR1 KGHSH, CDR2 LQKENI. CDR3 length equals 18 residues. The CDR3 loop is CASSPYLPGQGVTGELFF. DNA of the CDR3: TGTGCCAGCTCACCATACTTACCGGGACAGGGCGTCACCGGGGAGCTGTTTTTT.

The CDR3 spells CASSFRGPNNSPLHF. The CDR3 region has the DNA TGTGCCAGCAGCTTTAGGGGCCCTAATAATTCACCCCTCCACTTT. The chain joins TRBV11-3 to TRBJ1-6, with D perhaps TRBD1 (5 bases). The CDR3 is 15 residues long. Germline CDR1 SGHNT, CDR2 YENEEA. V was clipped by 3 bases and J by 5 bases, with 11 bases between them. Filled out from reference TRBV11-3 and TRBJ1-6, the complete variable domain reads EAGVVQSPRYKIIEKKQPVAFWCNPISGHNTLYWYLQNLGQGPELLIRYENEEAVDDSQLPKDRFSAERLKGVDSTLKIQPAELGDSAVYLCASSFRGPNNSPLHFGNGTRLTVT.

A few counts support this clone. The chain is built from TRBV18 and TRBJ1-1; the D is unclear. Germline V lookup: CDR1 KGHSH, CDR2 LQKENI. V lost 3 bases to trimming and J lost 3 bases, with 11 bases between them. This CDR3 comprises 14 residues. The CDR3 DNA is TGTGCCAGCTCACCCGCGATACGTGACACTGAAGCTTTCTTT. It specifies CASSPAIRDTEAFF. The full variable domain, with the rest looked up from reference TRBV18 and TRBJ1-1, is NAGVMQNPRHLVRRRGQEARLRCSPMKGHSHVYWYRQLPEEGLKFMVYLQKENIIDESGMPKERFSAEFPKEGPSILRIQQVVRGDSAAYFCASSPAIRDTEAFFGQGTRLTVV.

V and J are TRBV5-1 and TRBJ1-1; the D is unclear. This CDR3 comprises 14 residues. Germline V lookup: CDR1 SGHRS, CDR2 YFSETQ. V dropped 0 bases and J dropped 0 bases, with 6 bases sitting between them. The CDR3 DNA reads as TGCGCCAGCAGCTTGGATGGCATGAACACTGAAGCTTTCTTT. This translates into CASSLDGMNTEAFF.

This chain uses TRBV7-3 with TRBJ2-1; 9 positions agree with TRBD2. Germline V gives CDR1 SGHTA, CDR2 FQGTGA. V shed 4 bases and J 6 bases; nucleotides not matched to a gene: 16. The CDR3 sequence is 18 residues long. CDR3 in DNA: TGTGCCAGCAGCTCGATAGCCCGGGAGCGGGAGGTTCCCAATGAGCAGTTCTTC. This encodes CASSSIAREREVPNEQFF.

V is TRBV4-1 and J is TRBJ2-2; TRBD2 might be the D (6 bases). Germline loops: CDR1 MGHRA, CDR2 YSYEKL. Deletions cut 3 bases from V and 5 bases from J, with 28 bases between. CDR3 length: 20 residues. CDR3 loop: CASSQGPPNRRGIRTGELFF. Written as DNA, the CDR3 is TGCGCCAGCAGCCAGGGGCCTCCCAATCGACGGGGGATAAGGACCGGGGAGCTGTTTTTT.

The sample holds one count of this clone. The rearrangement uses TRBV9 and TRBJ1-3, with 8 nucleotides matching TRBD1. Unmatched junction bases numbered 1, after V lost 3 bases and J lost 2 bases. The CDR3 covers 14 residues. CDR1 is SGDLS, CDR2 YYNGEE, per germline. This CDR3 is CASSETGAGNTIYF. The CDR3 DNA reads TGTGCCAGCAGCGAGACAGGGGCTGGAAACACCATATATTTT.

V is TRBV5-6 and J is TRBJ2-1; D is perhaps TRBD1 (6 bases). The CDR3 length is 14 residues. V was clipped by 2 bases and J by 3 bases, with 9 bases between them. Germline V gene sequence: CDR1 SGHDT, CDR2 YYEEEE. CDR3 in DNA: TGTGCCAGCAGCTTTCCAGGGGACTACAATGAGCAGTTCTTC. Its protein is CASSFPGDYNEQFF.

This clone turned up a few times. The rearrangement joins TRBV6-5 to TRBJ2-7; D might be TRBD2 (6 bases). Germline V lookup: CDR1 MNHEY, CDR2 SVGAGI. This CDR3 comprises 14 residues. Trimming removed 5 bases at V and 4 bases at J, with 15 bases between. The CDR3, as DNA: TGTGCCAGCAGTGTTGCGGGGCCCGGGTACGAGCAGTACTTC. It codes for CASSVAGPGYEQYF.